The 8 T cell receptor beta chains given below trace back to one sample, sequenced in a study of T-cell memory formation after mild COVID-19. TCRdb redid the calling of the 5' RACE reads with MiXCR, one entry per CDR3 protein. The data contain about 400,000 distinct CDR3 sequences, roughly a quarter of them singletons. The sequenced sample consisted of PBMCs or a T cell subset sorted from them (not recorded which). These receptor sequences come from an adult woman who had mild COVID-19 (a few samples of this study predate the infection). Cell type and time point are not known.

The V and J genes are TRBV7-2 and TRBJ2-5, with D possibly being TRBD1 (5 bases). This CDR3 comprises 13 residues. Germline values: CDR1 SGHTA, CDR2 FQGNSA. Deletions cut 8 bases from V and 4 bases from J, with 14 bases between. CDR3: CASGRGVGETQYF. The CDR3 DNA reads TGTGCCAGCGGAAGGGGTGTCGGAGAGACCCAGTACTTC.

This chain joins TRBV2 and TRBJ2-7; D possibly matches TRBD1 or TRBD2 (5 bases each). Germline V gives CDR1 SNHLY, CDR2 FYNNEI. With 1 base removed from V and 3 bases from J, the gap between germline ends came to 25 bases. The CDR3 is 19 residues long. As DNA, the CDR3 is TGTGCCAGCAGTGAAGTGGCCACCTCTGGTCTGGGACGGGGCTACGAGCAGTACTTC. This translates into CASSEVATSGLGRGYEQYF.

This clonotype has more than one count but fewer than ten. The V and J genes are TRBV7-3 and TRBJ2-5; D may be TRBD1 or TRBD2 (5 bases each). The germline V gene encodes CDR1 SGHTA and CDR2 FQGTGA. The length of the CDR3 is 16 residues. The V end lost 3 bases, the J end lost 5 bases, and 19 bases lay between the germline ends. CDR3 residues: CASSLLASTGRETQYF. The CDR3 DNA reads TGTGCCAGCAGCTTGCTAGCCTCTACAGGACGGGAGACCCAGTACTTC.

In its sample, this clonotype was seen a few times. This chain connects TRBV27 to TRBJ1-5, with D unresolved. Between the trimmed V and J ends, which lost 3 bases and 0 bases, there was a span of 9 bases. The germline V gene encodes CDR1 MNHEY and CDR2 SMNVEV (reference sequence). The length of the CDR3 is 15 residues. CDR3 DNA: TGTGCCAGCAGTTTTGCAGGCCCTAGCAATCAGCCCCAGCATTTT. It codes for CASSFAGPSNQPQHF.

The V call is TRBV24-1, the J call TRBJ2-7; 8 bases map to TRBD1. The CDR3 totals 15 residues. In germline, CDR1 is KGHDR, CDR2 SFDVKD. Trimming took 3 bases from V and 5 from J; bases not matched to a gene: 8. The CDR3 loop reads CATSDKTGDMDEQYF. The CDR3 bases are TGTGCCACCAGTGATAAGACAGGGGATATGGACGAGCAGTACTTC.

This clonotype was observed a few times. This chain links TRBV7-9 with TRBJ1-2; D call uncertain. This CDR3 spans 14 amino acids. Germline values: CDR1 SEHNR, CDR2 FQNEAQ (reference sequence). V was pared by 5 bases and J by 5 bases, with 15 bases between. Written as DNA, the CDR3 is TGTGCCAGCAGCCCCACCCCGGCTGCATATGGCTACACCTTC. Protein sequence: CASSPTPAAYGYTF.

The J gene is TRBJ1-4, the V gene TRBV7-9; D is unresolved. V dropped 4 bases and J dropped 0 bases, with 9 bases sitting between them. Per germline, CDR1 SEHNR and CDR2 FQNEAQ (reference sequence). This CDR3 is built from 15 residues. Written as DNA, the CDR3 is TGTGCCAGCAGCTCAATGTCGACAACTAATGAAAAACTGTTTTTT. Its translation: CASSSMSTTNEKLFF.

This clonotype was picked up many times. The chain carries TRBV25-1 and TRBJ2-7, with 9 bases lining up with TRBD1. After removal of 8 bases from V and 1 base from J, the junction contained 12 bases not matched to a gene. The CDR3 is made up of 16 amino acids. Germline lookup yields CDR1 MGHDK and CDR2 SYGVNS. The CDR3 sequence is CASASGWGTGSYEQYF. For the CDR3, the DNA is TGTGCCAGCGCAAGCGGATGGGGGACAGGGTCCTACGAGCAGTACTTC.